This TCR beta chain was retrieved from a study of blood T cell repertoires in COVID-19. About the research overall: From T cells, B-cell-depleted T cells, or PBMCs came the material, which was cDNA or gDNA.

The CDR3 loop spans 15 amino acids. The V gene lost 2 bases and the J gene lost 5 bases, with 12 bases spanning the gap. Per germline, CDR1 MDHEN and CDR2 SYDVKM. The table came from immunoSEQ multiplex PCR; TCRdb's copy has only in-frame clones and leaves some out. Of 250,000 or so clones detected, roughly 84% appear once; the ten largest clones hold more than 1.5%. Sequencing used peripheral blood. This TCR came from a woman between 40 and 50 years old who had recovered from COVID-19. The J gene is TRBJ2-2, the V gene TRBV28; a weak D match, TRBD2 (6 bases). The CDR3 region has the DNA TGTGCCAGCAGTTTACACCGGGGGAGGACCGGGGAGCTGTTTTTT. Its translation: CASSLHRGRTGELFF. The variable domain in full, with the rest retrieved from reference TRBV28 and TRBJ2-2, is DVKVTQSSRYLVKRTGEKVFLECVQDMDHENMFWYRQDPGLGLRLIYFSYDVKMKEKGDIPEGYSVSREKKERFSLILESASTNQTSMYLCASSLHRGRTGELFFGEGSRLTVL.